Listed below are T cell receptor beta chains from one sample, sequenced in a study of blood T cell repertoires in COVID-19. This table comes from immunoSEQ multiplex PCR, and its TCRdb copy is limited to in-frame clones, with some not included. The table records fewer than 150,000 clones, about four fifths of them present only once. The source material was peripheral blood. All receptors derive from a woman aged 45-59 years with acute or convalescent COVID-19. Both conserved end residues are part of each CDR3. Fields, in order: J gene, V gene, D gene, clone size, CDR3 protein, CDR3 DNA. A D gene is named only where the DNA matches it firmly. Size is stated for part of the rows, as once, few or many counts, or as a class when the clone is expanded.

TRBJ2-3,TRBV5-1,TRBD2,few,CASSFGLSGGFDTQYF,TGCGCCAGCAGCTTTGGGCTTAGCGGGGGGTTCGATACGCAGTATTTT
TRBJ1-5,TRBV3-1/TRBV3-2,NA,NA,CASSQGPREPQHF,TGTGCCAGCAGCCAAGGGCCGAGGGAGCCCCAGCATTTT
TRBJ1-5,TRBV3-1/TRBV3-2,NA,NA,CASSPSSNQPQHF,TGTGCCAGCAGCCCCAGTAGCAATCAGCCCCAGCATTTT
TRBJ2-1,TRBV2,TRBD2,NA,CASRPLAGGLNEQFF,TGTGCCAGCAGACCCCTAGCGGGGGGGCTAAATGAGCAGTTCTTC
TRBJ1-4,TRBV9,NA,NA,CASSTRGGGSEKLFF,TGTGCCAGCAGCACCAGAGGGGGGGGAAGTGAAAAACTGTTTTTT
TRBJ1-1,TRBV3-1/TRBV3-2,TRBD1,NA,CASKTDRGVHGGEAFF,TGTGCCAGCAAAACGGACAGGGGGGTCCACGGGGGTGAAGCTTTCTTT
TRBJ2-7,TRBV7-9,NA,NA,CASSPLTGGEQYF,TGTGCCAGCAGCCCCTTGACAGGCGGGGAGCAGTACTTC
TRBJ2-1,TRBV30,TRBD2,NA,CAWTSGGSLYNEQFF,TGTGCCTGGACTAGCGGGGGGTCTCTTTACAATGAGCAGTTCTTC
TRBJ2-2,TRBV2,NA,NA,CASSGQAGNTGELFF,TGTGCCAGCAGTGGTCAGGCGGGGAACACCGGGGAGCTGTTTTTT
TRBJ1-4,TRBV19,NA,NA,CASSVQGNEKLFF,TGTGCCAGTAGCGTACAGGGTAACGAAAAACTGTTTTTT
TRBJ1-3,TRBV5-1,NA,NA,CASSLSPSGTQNTIYF,TGCGCCAGCAGCTTGTCTCCTTCCGGGACTCAAAACACCATATATTTT
TRBJ1-1,TRBV2,NA,NA,CASSEEQSTEAFF,TGTGCCAGCAGTGAAGAACAGAGCACTGAAGCTTTCTTT
TRBJ1-2,TRBV5-4,TRBD1,NA,CASSLMTGEEGYTF,TGTGCCAGCAGCTTGATGACAGGGGAGGAAGGCTACACCTTC
TRBJ1-4,TRBV6-5,TRBD1,NA,CASSYSRGQHNEKLFF,TGTGCCAGCAGTTACTCGAGGGGACAGCATAATGAAAAACTGTTTTTT
TRBJ2-2,TRBV10-3,NA,NA,CATQEGAGTGELFF,TGTGCCACCCAGGAGGGGGCTGGAACCGGGGAGCTGTTTTTT
TRBJ1-2,TRBV29-1,NA,NA,CSVDKLTANYGYTF,TGCAGCGTTGACAAGCTCACAGCTAACTATGGCTACACCTTC
TRBJ1-2,TRBV9,TRBD1,NA,CASSSTTGGYGYTF,TGTGCCAGCAGCTCAACGACAGGGGGCTATGGCTACACCTTC
TRBJ2-6,TRBV29-1,TRBD1,NA,CSVDTGASGANVLTF,TGCAGCGTCGATACAGGGGCCTCTGGGGCCAACGTCCTGACTTTC
TRBJ1-4,TRBV21-1,NA,once,CASSMVVWLFF,TGTGCCAGCAGCATGGTAGTATGGCTGTTTTTT
TRBJ1-1,TRBV5-1,NA,few,CAAPSMRTEAFF,TGCGCCGCCCCGTCGATGCGGACTGAAGCTTTCTTT
TRBJ2-3,TRBV9,TRBD2,NA,CASSAHLAGGIDTQYF,TGTGCCAGCAGCGCCCACTTAGCGGGGGGCATAGATACGCAGTATTTT
TRBJ1-3,TRBV30,NA,NA,CAWSVGQFHTIYF,TGTGCCTGGAGTGTAGGACAGTTCCACACCATATATTTT
TRBJ2-3,TRBV18,NA,once,CASSPSPGYYRTSTDTQYF,TGTGCCAGCTCACCATCCCCAGGGTATTATCGAACTAGCACAGATACGCAGTATTTT
TRBJ2-1,TRBV6-5,NA,NA,CASRVTGNEQFF,TGTGCCAGCAGGGTTACAGGGAATGAGCAGTTCTTC
TRBJ2-7,TRBV2,NA,NA,CASTGSASYEQYF,TGTGCCAGTACAGGTTCGGCCTCCTACGAGCAGTACTTC
TRBJ2-6,TRBV2,NA,NA,CASSERSSGANVLTF,TGTGCCAGCAGTGAAAGGAGCTCTGGGGCCAACGTCCTGACTTTC
TRBJ2-3,TRBV27,NA,NA,CASSLSLTGVSTDTQYF,TGTGCCAGCAGTTTATCTTTGACGGGGGTTAGCACAGATACGCAGTATTTT
TRBJ2-3,TRBV4-2,TRBD2,NA,CASSQDDAGGPGDTQYF,TGTGCCAGCAGCCAAGATGATGCGGGGGGGCCTGGAGATACGCAGTATTTT
TRBJ2-5,TRBV19,NA,NA,CASSVSGGAGGQETQYF,TGTGCCAGTAGCGTCTCGGGGGGCGCAGGTGGACAAGAGACCCAGTACTTC
TRBJ2-6,TRBV19,NA,NA,CASRTVSGANVLTF,TGTGCCAGTAGAACGGTCTCTGGGGCCAACGTCCTGACTTTC
TRBJ1-2,TRBV18,TRBD1,NA,CASSQPTGGSRRDYGYTF,TGTGCCAGCTCACAACCGACAGGGGGCTCGCGGCGAGACTATGGCTACACCTTC
TRBJ1-6,TRBV5-1,NA,few,CASSLVGEGSPLHF,TGCGCCAGCAGCTTGGTAGGGGAGGGTTCACCCCTCCACTTT
TRBJ2-3,TRBV18,NA,NA,CASSHTGTVADTQYF,TGTGCCAGCTCACACACCGGGACTGTGGCAGATACGCAGTATTTT
TRBJ2-5,TRBV6-5,TRBD2,NA,CASSQTSGVGETQYF,TGTGCCAGCAGCCAGACTAGCGGGGTAGGGGAGACCCAGTACTTC
TRBJ1-1,TRBV10-1,NA,NA,CASSVQRYTEAFF,TGCGCCAGCAGTGTTCAGAGGTACACTGAAGCTTTCTTT
TRBJ2-3,TRBV3-1/TRBV3-2,TRBD2,NA,CASSLASGGDTQYF,TGTGCCAGCAGCCTCGCTAGCGGGGGGGATACGCAGTATTTT
TRBJ1-6,TRBV2,TRBD1,NA,CASMTGSYNSPLHF,TGTGCCAGCATGACAGGGTCCTATAATTCACCCCTCCACTTT
TRBJ2-3,TRBV9,NA,NA,CASSVVVGGPADTQYF,TGTGCCAGCAGCGTAGTCGTGGGGGGGCCGGCTGATACGCAGTATTTT
TRBJ2-7,TRBV4-1,TRBD1,NA,CASSQNRGSYEQYF,TGCGCCAGCAGCCAAAACAGGGGGTCCTACGAGCAGTACTTC
TRBJ2-1,TRBV5-5,TRBD1,once,CASSLAPTGLNNEQFF,TGTGCCAGCAGCTTGGCCCCGACAGGGTTAAACAATGAGCAGTTCTTC
TRBJ2-2,TRBV5-1,TRBD2,NA,CASSSGTSGVNTGELFF,TGCGCCAGCAGCTCCGGGACTAGCGGGGTGAACACCGGGGAGCTGTTTTTT
TRBJ1-2,TRBV19,TRBD1,NA,CATNMGGQDPNYGYTF,TGTGCCACCAACATGGGGGGACAGGACCCAAACTATGGCTACACCTTC
TRBJ1-6,TRBV18,TRBD1,NA,CASSRTGQGDSPLHF,TGTGCCAGCTCACGAACGGGACAGGGAGATTCACCCCTCCACTTT
TRBJ2-7,TRBV3-1/TRBV3-2,TRBD1,NA,CASSVQGTYEQYF,TGTGCCAGCAGCGTACAGGGGACCTACGAGCAGTACTTC
TRBJ2-3,TRBV6-5,NA,NA,CASNPRDSRADTQYF,TGTGCCAGCAACCCCCGGGACTCGCGCGCGGATACGCAGTATTTT
TRBJ1-2,TRBV3-1/TRBV3-2,NA,NA,CASSQDIRTFNIGGYTF,TGTGCCAGCAGCCAAGATATTAGGACATTTAATATCGGTGGCTACACCTTC
TRBJ2-1,TRBV5-1,NA,NA,CASSRPENEQFF,TGCGCCAGCAGCCGCCCCGAGAATGAGCAGTTCTTC
TRBJ1-1,TRBV19,NA,NA,CASSIDPGQVTEAFF,TGTGCCAGTAGTATAGACCCTGGGCAGGTGACTGAAGCTTTCTTT
TRBJ2-1,TRBV29-1,TRBD2,few,CSVSGLAGGDEQFF,TGCAGCGTTTCGGGACTAGCGGGGGGGGATGAGCAGTTCTTC
TRBJ1-1,TRBV30,NA,NA,CAWTIDRTEAFF,TGTGCCTGGACCATTGACAGGACTGAAGCTTTCTTT
TRBJ1-6,TRBV14,TRBD1,once,CASSLYRGEALHF,TGTGCCAGCAGCCTCTACAGGGGAGAGGCCCTCCACTTT
TRBJ1-5,TRBV27,NA,NA,CASSPGGGLYSNQPQHF,TGTGCCAGCAGCCCTGGGGGGGGCCTTTATAGCAATCAGCCCCAGCATTTT
TRBJ1-6,TRBV5-1,TRBD1,NA,CASSLRGPAPDSPLHF,TGCGCCAGCAGCTTGAGGGGGCCCGCCCCGGATTCACCCCTCCACTTT
TRBJ2-5,TRBV9,TRBD2,NA,CASSLRGRGVQETQYF,TGTGCCAGCAGCCTCAGAGGGCGGGGGGTTCAAGAGACCCAGTACTTC
TRBJ1-6,TRBV27,NA,few,CASSLGGGGSPLHF,TGTGCCAGCAGTTTAGGGGGCGGGGGTTCACCCCTCCACTTT
TRBJ1-5,TRBV19,TRBD1,few,CASSFQGAGQPQHF,TGTGCCAGTAGTTTCCAGGGGGCAGGACAGCCCCAGCATTTT